This T cell receptor (beta chain) came from a study of blood T cell repertoires in COVID-19. Study as a whole: From T cells, B-cell-depleted T cells, or PBMCs came the material, which was cDNA or gDNA.

This clone appeared a few times. Per the authors' pipeline: Reference gene primers were amplified, and this amplification served to estimate nucleated cell counts. Here immunoSEQ multiplex PCR was the method, and the copy in TCRdb shows in-frame clones only, minus some. V and J calls and clone size follow that table, whereas D and trimming were derived from the DNA. The table has about 200,000 clones, more than 75% seen once. This CDR3 has 17 residues. Germline V lookup: CDR1 LGHDT, CDR2 YNNKEL (reference sequence). Trimming pared 1 base from V and 0 bases from J, leaving 13 bases between. The sequence derives from a person aged 65-85 years with COVID-19, enrolled during active disease. V usage is TRBV3-1 (or the pseudogene TRBV3-2) and J usage is TRBJ2-1; possibly TRBD1 for D (6 bases). The specimen was peripheral blood. CDR3 sequence (DNA): TGTGCCAGCAGCCAAGCGGCCATAGGGGGCTCCTACAATGAGCAGTTCTTC. This encodes CASSQAAIGGSYNEQFF.